This T cell receptor beta chain derives from a study of T-cell memory formation after mild COVID-19. Points from the study as a whole: The appearance of some responding clones in pre-infection memory suggested that cross-reactive memory joined.

Germline CDR1 and CDR2: SGHRS and YFSETQ. This CDR3 contains 18 residues. Trimming cost V 7 bases and J 3 bases; bases outside gene matches: 19. TCRdb independently ran MiXCR on the 5' RACE reads; one entry per CDR3 protein. This sample carries about 110,000 distinct CDR3 sequences, about 24% of them seen once, and the ten largest clones take around 40%. Points on this clonotype: The antigen is not known.

The receptor comes from a man aged 18 to 30 who had mild COVID-19 (a few samples of this study predate the infection). Cell type and time point are not known. Material for sequencing was PBMCs or a T cell subset sorted from them (not recorded which). The chain couples TRBV5-1 to TRBJ2-7; 10 bases match TRBD1. The CDR3 nucleotides are TGCGCCAGCGGTGATAAGGGACAGGGGTCACCCCAAATCTACGAGCAGTACTTC. The encoded protein is CASGDKGQGSPQIYEQYF.